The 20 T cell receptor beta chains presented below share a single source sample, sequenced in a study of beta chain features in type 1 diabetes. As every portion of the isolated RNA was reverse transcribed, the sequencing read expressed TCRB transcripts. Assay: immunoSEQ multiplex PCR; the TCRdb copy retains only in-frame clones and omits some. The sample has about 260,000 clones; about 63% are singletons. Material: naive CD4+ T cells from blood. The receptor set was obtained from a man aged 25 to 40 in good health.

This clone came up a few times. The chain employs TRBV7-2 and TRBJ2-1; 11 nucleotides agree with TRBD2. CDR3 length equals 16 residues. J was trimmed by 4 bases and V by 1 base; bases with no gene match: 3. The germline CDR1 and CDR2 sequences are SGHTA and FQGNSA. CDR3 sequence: CASSLEGTSGYNEQFF. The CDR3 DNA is TGTGCCAGCAGCTTAGAAGGGACTAGCGGATACAATGAGCAGTTCTTC.

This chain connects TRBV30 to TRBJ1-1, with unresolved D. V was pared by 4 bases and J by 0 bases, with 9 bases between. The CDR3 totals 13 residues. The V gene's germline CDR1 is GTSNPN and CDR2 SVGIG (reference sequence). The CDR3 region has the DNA TGTGCCTGGAATAAGGGAATGAACACTGAAGCTTTCTTT. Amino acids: CAWNKGMNTEAFF.

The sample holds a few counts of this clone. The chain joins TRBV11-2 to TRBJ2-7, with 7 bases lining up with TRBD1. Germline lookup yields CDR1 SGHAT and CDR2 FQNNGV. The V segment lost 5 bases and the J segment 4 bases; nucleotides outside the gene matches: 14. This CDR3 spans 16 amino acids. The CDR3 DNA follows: TGTGCCAGCAGCCCGGCCGGGACAGCGAGTTGGTACGAGCAGTACTTC. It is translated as CASSPAGTASWYEQYF. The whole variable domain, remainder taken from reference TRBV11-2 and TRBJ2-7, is EAGVAQSPRYKIIEKRQSVAFWCNPISGHATLYWYQQILGQGPKLLIQFQNNGVVDDSQLPKDRFSAERLKGVDSTLKIQPAKLEDSAVYLCASSPAGTASWYEQYFGPGTRLTVT.

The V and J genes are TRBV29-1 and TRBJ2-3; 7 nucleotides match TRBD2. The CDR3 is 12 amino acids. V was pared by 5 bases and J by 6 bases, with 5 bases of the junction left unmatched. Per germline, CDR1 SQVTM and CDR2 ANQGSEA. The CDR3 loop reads CSVRAGRDTQYF. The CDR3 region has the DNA TGCAGCGTTAGAGCGGGGAGGGATACGCAGTATTTT.

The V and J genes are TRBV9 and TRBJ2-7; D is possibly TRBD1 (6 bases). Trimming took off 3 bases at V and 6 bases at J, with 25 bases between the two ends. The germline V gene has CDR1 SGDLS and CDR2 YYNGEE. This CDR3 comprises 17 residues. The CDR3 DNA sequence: TGTGCCAGCAGCGCGGGACACGCGAGCCTCCATACAAGCGAGCAGTACTTC. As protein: CASSAGHASLHTSEQYF. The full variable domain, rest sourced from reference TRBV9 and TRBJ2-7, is DSGVTQTPKHLITATGQRVTLRCSPRSGDLSVYWYQQSLDQGLQFLIQYYNGEERAKGNILERFSAQQFPDLHSELNLSSLELGDSALYFCASSAGHASLHTSEQYFGPGTRLTVT.

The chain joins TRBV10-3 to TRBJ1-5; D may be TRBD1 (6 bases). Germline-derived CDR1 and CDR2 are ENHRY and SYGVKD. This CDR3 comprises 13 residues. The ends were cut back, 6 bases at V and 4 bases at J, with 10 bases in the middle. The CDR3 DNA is TGTGCCATCAGCGGACAGACTAATCAGCCCCAGCATTTT. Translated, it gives CAISGQTNQPQHF.

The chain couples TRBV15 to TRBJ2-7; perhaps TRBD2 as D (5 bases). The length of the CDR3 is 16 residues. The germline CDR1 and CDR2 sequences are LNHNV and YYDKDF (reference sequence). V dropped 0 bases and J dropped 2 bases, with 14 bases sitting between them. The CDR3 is CATSRDSAISPYEQYF. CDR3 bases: TGTGCCACCAGCAGAGATAGCGCGATCTCCCCCTACGAGCAGTACTTC.

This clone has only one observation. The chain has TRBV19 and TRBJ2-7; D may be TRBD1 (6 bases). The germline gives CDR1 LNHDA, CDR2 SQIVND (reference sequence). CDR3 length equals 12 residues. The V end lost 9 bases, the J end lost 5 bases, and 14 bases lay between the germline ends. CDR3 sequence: CASSPRGNEQYF. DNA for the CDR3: TGTGCCAGCTCCCCGAGGGGGAACGAGCAGTACTTC.

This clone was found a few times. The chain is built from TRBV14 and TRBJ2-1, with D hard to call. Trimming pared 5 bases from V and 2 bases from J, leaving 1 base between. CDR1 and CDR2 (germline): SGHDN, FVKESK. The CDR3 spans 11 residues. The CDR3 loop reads CASSAYNEQFF. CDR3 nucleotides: TGTGCCAGCAGCGCCTACAATGAGCAGTTCTTC.

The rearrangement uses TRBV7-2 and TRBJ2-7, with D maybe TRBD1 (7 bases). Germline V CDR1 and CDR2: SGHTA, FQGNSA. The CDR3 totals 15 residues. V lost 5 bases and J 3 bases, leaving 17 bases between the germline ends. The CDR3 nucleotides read TGTGCCAGCAGCACAGGGGTAGCGGAGAGCTACGAGCAGTACTTC. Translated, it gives CASSTGVAESYEQYF.

CDR3 sequence: CASSLGSLGVNEQFF. In nucleotides, the CDR3 is TGTGCCAGCAGCTTAGGTTCGCTCGGGGTAAATGAGCAGTTCTTC. This chain joins TRBV7-2 and TRBJ2-1; D perhaps matches TRBD2 (5 bases). This CDR3 spans 15 amino acids. V shed 1 base and J shed 7 bases, with 14 bases lying between them. Germline values: CDR1 SGHTA, CDR2 FQGNSA.

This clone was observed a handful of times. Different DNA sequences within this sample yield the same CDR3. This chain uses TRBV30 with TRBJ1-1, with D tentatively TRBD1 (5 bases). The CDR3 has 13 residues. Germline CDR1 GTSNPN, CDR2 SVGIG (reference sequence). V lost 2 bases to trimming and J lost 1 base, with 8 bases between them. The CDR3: CAWSLQGNTEAFF. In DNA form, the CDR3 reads TGTGCCTGGAGTCTCCAGGGGAACACTGAAGCTTTCTTT.

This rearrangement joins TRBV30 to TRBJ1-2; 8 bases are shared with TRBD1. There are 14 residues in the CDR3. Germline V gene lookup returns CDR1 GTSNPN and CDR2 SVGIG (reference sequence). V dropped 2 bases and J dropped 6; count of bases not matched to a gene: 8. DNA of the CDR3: TGTGCCTGGAGTCCCTTCGGGACAGGCGATGGCTACACCTTC. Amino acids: CAWSPFGTGDGYTF.

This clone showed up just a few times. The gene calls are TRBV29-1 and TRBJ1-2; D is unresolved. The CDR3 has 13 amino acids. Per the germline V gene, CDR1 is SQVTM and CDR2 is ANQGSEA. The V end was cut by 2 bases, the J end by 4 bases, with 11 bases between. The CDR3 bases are TGCAGCGTTGAAAGGGTGGGCCCCTATGGCTACACCTTC. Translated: CSVERVGPYGYTF.

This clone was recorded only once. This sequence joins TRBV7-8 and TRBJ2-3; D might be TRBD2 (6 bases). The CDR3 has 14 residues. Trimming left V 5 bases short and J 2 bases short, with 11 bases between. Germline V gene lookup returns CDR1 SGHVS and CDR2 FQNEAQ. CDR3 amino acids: CASSRGLTTDTQYF. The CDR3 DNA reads TGTGCCAGCAGCCGGGGACTCACCACAGATACGCAGTATTTT.

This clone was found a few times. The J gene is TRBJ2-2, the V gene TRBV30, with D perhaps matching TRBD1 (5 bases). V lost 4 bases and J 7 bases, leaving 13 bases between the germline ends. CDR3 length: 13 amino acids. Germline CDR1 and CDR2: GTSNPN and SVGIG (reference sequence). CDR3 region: CAWKPQGVGELFF. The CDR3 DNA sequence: TGTGCCTGGAAACCACAAGGGGTCGGGGAGCTGTTTTTT.

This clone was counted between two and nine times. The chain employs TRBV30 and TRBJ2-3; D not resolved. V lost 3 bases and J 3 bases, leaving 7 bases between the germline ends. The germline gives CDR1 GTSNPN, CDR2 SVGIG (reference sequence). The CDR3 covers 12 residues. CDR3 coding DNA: TGTGCCTGGAGCGGGTTGACAGATACGCAGTATTTT. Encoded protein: CAWSGLTDTQYF.

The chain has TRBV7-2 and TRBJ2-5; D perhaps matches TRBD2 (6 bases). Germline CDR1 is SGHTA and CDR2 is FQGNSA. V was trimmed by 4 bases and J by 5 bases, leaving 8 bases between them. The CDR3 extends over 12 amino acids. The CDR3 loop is CASSWAGETQYF. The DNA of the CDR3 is TGTGCCAGCAGCTGGGCGGGGGAGACCCAGTACTTC.

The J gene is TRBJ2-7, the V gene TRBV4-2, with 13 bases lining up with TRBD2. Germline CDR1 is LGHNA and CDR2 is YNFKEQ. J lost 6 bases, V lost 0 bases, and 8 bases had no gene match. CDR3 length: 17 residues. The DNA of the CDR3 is TGTGCCAGCAGCCAAGAACCAAGGACTAGCGGGGGAGTCGAGCAGTACTTC. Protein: CASSQEPRTSGGVEQYF.

CDR3 sequence reads: CASSQDRSPYSDTQYF. CDR3 nucleotides: TGCGCCAGCAGCCAAGATCGGTCGCCCTATTCAGATACGCAGTATTTT. The chain has TRBV4-3 and TRBJ2-3; D remains ambiguous. V was clipped by 0 bases and J by 4 bases, with 14 bases between them. Germline V CDR1 and CDR2: LGHNA, YSLEER. This CDR3 is built from 16 residues.